The source of this T cell receptor (beta chain) is a study of a mutant IDH1 vaccine in newly diagnosed glioma. General study findings and limits: Patients mounted vaccine-induced immune responses in roughly 93% of cases.

Germline loops: CDR1 SSHAT, CDR2 FNYEAQ (reference sequence). The CDR3 spans 13 residues. Time point here: week 11, during vaccination. Alongside topical imiquimod, each dose of vaccine comprised 300 ug of mutant IDH1 20-mer peptide. Sequencing used immunoSEQ multiplex PCR; TCRdb keeps in-frame clones, though not all of them. This sample has approximately 110,000 clones, with 90% found just once. As concerns this clone: As yet, its antigen is unknown. A junction end diverges from the germline sequence, so it may reflect a read error.

The source is a woman between 45 and 65 years old with glioma. V is TRBV7-7 and J is TRBJ2-2, with D hard to call. The starting material was PBMCs, obtained from a glioma patient whose treatment included an IDH1 peptide vaccine. The CDR3 reads CASTPTNTGELFF. The CDR3 bases are TGTGCTAGCACTCCAACGAACACCGGGGAGCTGTTTTTT.